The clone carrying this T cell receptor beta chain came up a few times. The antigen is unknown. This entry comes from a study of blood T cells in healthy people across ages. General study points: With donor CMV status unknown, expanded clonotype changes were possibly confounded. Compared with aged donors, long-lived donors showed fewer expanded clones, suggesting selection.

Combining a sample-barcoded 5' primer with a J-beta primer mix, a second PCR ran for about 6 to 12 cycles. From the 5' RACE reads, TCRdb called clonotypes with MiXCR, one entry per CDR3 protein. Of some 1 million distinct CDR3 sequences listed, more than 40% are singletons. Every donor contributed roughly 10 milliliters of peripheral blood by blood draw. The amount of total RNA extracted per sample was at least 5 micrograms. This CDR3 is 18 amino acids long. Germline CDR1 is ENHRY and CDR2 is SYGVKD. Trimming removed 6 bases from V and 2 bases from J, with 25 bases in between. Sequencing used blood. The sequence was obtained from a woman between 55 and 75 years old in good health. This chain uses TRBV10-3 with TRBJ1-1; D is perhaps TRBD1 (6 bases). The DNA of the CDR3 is TGTGCCATCAGGCCCGTCCAGGGGAGTGCGGGTGTAAACACTGAAGCTTTCTTT. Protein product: CAIRPVQGSAGVNTEAFF.